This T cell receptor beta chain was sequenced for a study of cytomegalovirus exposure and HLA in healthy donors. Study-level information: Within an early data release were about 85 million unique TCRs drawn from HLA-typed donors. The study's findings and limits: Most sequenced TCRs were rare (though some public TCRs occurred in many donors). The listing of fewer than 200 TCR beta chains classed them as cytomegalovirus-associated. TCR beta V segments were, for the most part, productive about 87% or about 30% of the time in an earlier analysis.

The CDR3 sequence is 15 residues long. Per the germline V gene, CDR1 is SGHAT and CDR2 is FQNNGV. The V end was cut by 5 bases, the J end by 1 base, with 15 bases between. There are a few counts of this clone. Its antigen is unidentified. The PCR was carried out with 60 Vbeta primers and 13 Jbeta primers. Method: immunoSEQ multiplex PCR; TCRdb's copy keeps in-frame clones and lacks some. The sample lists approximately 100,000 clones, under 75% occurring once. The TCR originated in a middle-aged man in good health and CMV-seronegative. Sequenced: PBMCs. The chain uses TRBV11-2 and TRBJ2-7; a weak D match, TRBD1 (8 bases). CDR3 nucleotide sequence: TGTGCCAGCAGCCCAGGACAGGGAGGGTCCTACGAGCAGTACTTC. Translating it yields CASSPGQGGSYEQYF.